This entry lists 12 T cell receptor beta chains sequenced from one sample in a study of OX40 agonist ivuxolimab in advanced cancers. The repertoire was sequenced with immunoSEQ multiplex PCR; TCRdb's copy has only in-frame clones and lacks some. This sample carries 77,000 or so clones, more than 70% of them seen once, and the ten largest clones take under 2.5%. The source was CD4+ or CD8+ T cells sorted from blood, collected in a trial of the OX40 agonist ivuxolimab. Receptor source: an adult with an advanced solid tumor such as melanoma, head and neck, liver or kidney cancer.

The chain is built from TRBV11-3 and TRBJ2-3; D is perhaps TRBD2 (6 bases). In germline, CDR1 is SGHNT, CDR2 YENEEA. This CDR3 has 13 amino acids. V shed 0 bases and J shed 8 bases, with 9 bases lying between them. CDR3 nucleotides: TGTGCCAGCAGCTTAGAGGGTAGCGGTACGCAGTATTTT. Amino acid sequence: CASSLEGSGTQYF.

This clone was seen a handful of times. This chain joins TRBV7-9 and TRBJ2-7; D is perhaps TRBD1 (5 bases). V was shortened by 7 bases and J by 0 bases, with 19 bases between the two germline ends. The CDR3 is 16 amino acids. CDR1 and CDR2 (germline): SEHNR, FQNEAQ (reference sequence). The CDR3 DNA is TGTGCCAGCATTCCCTTCGCGTGGACATCCTCCTACGAGCAGTACTTC. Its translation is CASIPFAWTSSYEQYF.

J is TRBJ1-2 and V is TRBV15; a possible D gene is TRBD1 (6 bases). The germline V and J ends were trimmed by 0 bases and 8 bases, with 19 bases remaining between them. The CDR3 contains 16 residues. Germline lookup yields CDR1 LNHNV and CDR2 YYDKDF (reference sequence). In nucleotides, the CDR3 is TGTGCCACCAGCAGAGATGGGGGGCTTCGCACCTGGGGCTACACCTTC. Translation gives CATSRDGGLRTWGYTF.

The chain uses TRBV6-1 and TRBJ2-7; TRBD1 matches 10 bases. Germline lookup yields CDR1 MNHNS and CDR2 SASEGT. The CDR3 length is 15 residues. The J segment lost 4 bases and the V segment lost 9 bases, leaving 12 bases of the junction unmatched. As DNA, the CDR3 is TGTGCCAGTACAGCTCCGGGACAGGGGACGTACGAGCAGTACTTC. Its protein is CASTAPGQGTYEQYF.

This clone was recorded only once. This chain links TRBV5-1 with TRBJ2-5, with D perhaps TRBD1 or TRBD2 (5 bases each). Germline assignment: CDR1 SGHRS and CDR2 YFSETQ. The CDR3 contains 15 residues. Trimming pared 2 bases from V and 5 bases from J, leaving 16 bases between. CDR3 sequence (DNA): TGCGCCAGCAGCTTTTTTGGGACCCCCCGCGAGACCCAGTACTTC. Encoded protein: CASSFFGTPRETQYF.

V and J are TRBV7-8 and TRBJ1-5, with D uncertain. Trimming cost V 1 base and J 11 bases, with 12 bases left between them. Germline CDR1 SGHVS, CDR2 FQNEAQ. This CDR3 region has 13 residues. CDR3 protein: CASSLEVRRAQHF. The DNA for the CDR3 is TGTGCCAGCAGCTTAGAGGTGCGTCGAGCCCAGCATTTT.

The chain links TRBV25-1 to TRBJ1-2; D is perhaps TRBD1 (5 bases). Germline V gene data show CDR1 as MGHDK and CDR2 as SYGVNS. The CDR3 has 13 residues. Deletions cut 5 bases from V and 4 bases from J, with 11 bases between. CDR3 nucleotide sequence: TGTGCCAGCAGTCCAGACAGACTCTATGGCTACACCTTC. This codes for CASSPDRLYGYTF.

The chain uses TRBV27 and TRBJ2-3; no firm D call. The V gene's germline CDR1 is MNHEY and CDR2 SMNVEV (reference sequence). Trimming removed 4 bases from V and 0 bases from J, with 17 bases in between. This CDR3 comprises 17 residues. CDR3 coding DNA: TGTGCCAGCAGTTCATTCAAGGGTTATACTAGCACAGATACGCAGTATTTT. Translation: CASSSFKGYTSTDTQYF.

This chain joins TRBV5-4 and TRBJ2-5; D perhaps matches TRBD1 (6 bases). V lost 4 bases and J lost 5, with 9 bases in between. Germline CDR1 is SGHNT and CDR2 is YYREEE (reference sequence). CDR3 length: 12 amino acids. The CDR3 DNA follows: TGTGCCAGCAGCGACAGGATGGAGACCCAGTACTTC. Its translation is CASSDRMETQYF.

The DNA of the CDR3 is TGCGCCAGCAGCTCCCACTGGCGTGGGGAGCAGTACTTC. Encoded protein: CASSSHWRGEQYF. The genes are TRBV5-1 and TRBJ2-7; D gene unclear. The length of the CDR3 is 13 residues. Germline lookup yields CDR1 SGHRS and CDR2 YFSETQ. V lost 3 bases and J 7 bases, leaving 14 bases between the germline ends.

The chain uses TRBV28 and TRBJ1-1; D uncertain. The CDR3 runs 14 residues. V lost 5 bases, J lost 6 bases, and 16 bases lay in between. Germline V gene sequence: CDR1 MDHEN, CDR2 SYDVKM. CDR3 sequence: CASSPWGGRAEAFF. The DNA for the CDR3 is TGTGCCAGCAGTCCCTGGGGAGGCCGGGCTGAAGCTTTCTTT.

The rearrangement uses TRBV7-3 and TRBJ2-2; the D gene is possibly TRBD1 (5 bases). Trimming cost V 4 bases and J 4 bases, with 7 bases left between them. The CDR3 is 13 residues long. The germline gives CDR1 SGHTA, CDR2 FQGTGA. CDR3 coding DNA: TGTGCCAGCAGCTCCAGGGCCACCGGGGAGCTGTTTTTT. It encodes CASSSRATGELFF.